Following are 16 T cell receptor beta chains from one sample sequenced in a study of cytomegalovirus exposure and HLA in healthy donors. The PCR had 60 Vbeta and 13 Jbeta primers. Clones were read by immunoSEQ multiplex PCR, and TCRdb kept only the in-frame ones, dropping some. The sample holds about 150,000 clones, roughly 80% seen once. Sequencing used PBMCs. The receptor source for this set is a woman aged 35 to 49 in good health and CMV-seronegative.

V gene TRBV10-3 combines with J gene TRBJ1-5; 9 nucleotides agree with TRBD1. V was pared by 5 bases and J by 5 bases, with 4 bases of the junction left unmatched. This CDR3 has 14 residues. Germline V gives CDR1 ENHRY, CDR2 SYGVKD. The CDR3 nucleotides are TGTGCCATCAGTCGACAGGGGGGCGATCAGCCCCAGCATTTT. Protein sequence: CAISRQGGDQPQHF.

The CDR3 spells CASRPRDRAYYEQYF. CDR3 sequence (DNA): TGTGCCTCCCGACCCCGGGACAGGGCTTACTACGAGCAGTACTTC. The rearrangement joins TRBV28 to TRBJ2-7, with 9 bases that match TRBD1. This CDR3 comprises 15 residues. The germline V gene encodes CDR1 MDHEN and CDR2 SYDVKM. Losses at the gene ends were 11 bases for V and 3 bases for J; bases not matched to a gene: 14. The full variable domain, with the rest looked up from reference TRBV28 and TRBJ2-7, is DVKVTQSSRYLVKRTGEKVFLECVQDMDHENMFWYRQDPGLGLRLIYFSYDVKMKEKGDIPEGYSVSREKKERFSLILESASTNQTSMYLCASRPRDRAYYEQYFGPGTRLTVT.

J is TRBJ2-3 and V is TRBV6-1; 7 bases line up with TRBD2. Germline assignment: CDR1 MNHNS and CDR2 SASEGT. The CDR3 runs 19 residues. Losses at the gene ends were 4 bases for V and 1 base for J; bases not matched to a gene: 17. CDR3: CASSGTRGGRGGRTDTQYF. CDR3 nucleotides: TGTGCCAGCAGTGGCACCCGGGGAGGTCGCGGGGGACGCACAGATACGCAGTATTTT.

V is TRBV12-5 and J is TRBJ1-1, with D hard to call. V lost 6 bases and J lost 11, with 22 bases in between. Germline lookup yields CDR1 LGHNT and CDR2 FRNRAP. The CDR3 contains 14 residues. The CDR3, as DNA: TGTGCTAGTGGCCTCCAACTAGCGACCTCAGAGGCTTTCTTT. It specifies CASGLQLATSEAFF. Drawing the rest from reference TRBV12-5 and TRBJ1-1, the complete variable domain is DARVTQTPRHKVTEMGQEVTMRCQPILGHNTVFWYRQTMMQGLELLAYFRNRAPLDDSGMPKDRFSAEMPDATLATLKIQPSEPRDSAVYFCASGLQLATSEAFFGQGTRLTVV.

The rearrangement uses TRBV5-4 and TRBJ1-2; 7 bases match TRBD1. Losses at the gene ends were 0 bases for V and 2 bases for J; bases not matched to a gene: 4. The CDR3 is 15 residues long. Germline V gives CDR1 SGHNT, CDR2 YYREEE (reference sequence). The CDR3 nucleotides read TGTGCCAGCAGCTTGGGACAGGGACGCAACTATGGCTACACCTTC. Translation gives CASSLGQGRNYGYTF. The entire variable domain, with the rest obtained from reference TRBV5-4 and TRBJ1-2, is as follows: ETGVTQSPTHLIKTRGQQVTLRCSSQSGHNTVSWYQQALGQGPQFIFQYYREEENGRGNFPPRFSGLQFPNYSSELNVNALELDDSALYLCASSLGQGRNYGYTFGSGTRLTVV.

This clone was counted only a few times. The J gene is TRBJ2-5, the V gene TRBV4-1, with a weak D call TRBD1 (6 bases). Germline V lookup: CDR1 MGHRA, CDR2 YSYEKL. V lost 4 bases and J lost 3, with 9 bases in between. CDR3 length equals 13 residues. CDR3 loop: CASSLGQKETQYF. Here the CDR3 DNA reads TGCGCCAGCAGCCTAGGACAGAAAGAGACCCAGTACTTC.

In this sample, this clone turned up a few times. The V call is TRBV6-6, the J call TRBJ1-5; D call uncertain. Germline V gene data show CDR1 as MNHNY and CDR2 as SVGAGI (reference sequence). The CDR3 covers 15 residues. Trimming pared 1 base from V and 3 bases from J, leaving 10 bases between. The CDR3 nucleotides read TGTGCCAGCAGTTACTTGAGGAGGATCAATCAGCCCCAGCATTTT. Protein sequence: CASSYLRRINQPQHF.

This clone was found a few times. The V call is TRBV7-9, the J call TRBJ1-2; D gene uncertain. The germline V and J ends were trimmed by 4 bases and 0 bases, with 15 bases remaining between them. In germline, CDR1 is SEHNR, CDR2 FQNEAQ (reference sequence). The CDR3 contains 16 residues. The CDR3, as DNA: TGTGCCAGCAGCTCTTCTGTATCCTTTTCTAACTATGGCTACACCTTC. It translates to CASSSSVSFSNYGYTF.

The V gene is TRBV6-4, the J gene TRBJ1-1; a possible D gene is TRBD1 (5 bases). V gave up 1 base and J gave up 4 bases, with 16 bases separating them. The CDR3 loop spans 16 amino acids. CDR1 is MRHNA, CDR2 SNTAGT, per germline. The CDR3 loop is CASSDWSAGGGTEAFF. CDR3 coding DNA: TGTGCCAGCAGTGACTGGTCGGCCGGGGGAGGCACTGAAGCTTTCTTT.

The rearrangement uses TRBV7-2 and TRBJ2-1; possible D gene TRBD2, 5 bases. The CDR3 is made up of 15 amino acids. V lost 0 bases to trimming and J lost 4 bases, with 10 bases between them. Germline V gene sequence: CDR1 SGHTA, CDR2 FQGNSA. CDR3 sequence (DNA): TGTGCCAGCAGCTTAGCTGGACTTAATTACAATGAGCAGTTCTTC. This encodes CASSLAGLNYNEQFF.

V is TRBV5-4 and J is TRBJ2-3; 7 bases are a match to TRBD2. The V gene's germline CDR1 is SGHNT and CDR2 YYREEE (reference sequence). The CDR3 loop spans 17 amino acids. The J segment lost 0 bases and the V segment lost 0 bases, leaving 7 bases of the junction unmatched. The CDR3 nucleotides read TGTGCCAGCAGCTTGGCCGGGCGGGGGACTAGCACAGATACGCAGTATTTT. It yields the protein CASSLAGRGTSTDTQYF.

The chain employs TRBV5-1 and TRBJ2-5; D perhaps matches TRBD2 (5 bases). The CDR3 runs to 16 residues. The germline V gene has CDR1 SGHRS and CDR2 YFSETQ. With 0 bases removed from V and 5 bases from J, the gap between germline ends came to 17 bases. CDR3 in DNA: TGCGCCAGCAGCTTGGGGGTCGAGGGAGAGTTGGAGACCCAGTACTTC. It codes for CASSLGVEGELETQYF. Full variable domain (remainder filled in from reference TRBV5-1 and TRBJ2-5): KAGVTQTPRYLIKTRGQQVTLSCSPISGHRSVSWYQQTPGQGLQFLFEYFSETQRNKGNFPGRFSGRQFSNSRSEMNVSTLELGDSALYLCASSLGVEGELETQYFGPGTRLLVL.

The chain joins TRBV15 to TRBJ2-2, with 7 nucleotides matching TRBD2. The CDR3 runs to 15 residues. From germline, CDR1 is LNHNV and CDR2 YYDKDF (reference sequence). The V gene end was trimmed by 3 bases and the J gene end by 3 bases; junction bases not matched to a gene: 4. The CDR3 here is CATSRWGGDTGELFF. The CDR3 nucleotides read TGTGCCACCAGCAGGTGGGGGGGTGACACCGGGGAGCTGTTTTTT.

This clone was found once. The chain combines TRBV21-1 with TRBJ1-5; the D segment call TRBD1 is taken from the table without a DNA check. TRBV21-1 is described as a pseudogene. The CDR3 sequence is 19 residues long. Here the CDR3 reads CASSKVYEDRGEGYQPQHF. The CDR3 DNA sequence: TGTGCCAGCAGCAAGGTTTATGAGGACAGGGGTGAGGGCTATCAGCCCCAGCATTTT.

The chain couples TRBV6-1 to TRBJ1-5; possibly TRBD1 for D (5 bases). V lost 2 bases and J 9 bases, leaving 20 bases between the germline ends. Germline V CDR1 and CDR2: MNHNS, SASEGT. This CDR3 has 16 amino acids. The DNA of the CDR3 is TGTGCCAGCAGTGAAATATTGCAGGGAGGGAGTCGGCCCCAGCATTTT. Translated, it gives CASSEILQGGSRPQHF.

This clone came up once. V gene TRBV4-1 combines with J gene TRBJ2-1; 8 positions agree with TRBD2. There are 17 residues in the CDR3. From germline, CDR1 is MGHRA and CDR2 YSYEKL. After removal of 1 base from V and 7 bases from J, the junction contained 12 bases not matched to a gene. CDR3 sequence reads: CASSQVLAGLARNEQFF. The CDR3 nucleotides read TGCGCCAGCAGCCAAGTACTGGCCGGACTAGCCAGGAATGAGCAGTTCTTC.